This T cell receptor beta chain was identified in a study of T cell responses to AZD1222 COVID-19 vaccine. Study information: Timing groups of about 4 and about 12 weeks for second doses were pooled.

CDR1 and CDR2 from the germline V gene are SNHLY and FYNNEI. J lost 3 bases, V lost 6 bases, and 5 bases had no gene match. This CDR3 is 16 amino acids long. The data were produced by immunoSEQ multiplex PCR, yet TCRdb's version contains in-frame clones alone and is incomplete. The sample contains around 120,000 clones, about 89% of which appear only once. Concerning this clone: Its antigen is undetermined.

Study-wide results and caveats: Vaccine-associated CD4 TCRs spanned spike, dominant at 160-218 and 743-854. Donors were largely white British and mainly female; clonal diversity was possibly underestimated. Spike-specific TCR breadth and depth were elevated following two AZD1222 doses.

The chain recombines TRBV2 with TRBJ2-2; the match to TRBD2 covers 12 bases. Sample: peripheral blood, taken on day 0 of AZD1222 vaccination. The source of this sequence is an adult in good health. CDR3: CASRRLAGVHTGELFF. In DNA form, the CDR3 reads TGTGCCAGCAGGAGACTAGCGGGAGTCCACACCGGGGAGCTGTTTTTT.